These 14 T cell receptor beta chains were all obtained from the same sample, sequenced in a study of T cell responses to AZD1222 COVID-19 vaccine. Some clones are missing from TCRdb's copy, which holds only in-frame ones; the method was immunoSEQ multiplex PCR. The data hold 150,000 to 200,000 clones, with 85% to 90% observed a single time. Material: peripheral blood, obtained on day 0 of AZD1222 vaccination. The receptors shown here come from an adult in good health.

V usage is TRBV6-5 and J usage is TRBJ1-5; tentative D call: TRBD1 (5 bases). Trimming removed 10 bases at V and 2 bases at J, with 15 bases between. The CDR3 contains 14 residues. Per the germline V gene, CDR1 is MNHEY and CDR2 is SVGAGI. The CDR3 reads CATRDSGGNQPQHF. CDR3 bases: TGTGCCACCCGGGACTCTGGGGGCAATCAGCCCCAGCATTTT.

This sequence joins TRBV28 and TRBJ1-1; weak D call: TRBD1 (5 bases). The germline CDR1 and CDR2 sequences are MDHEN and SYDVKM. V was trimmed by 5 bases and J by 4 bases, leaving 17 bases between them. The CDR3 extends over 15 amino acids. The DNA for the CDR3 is TGTGCCAGCAGTCAGCAGGGACTTCCCCGCACTGAAGCTTTCTTT. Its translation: CASSQQGLPRTEAFF.

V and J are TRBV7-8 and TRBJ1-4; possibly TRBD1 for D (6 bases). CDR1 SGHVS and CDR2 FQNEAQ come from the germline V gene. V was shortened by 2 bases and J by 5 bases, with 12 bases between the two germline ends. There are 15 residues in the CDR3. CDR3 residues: CASSLSPGQNEKLFF. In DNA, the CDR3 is TGTGCCAGCAGCTTATCCCCCGGACAGAATGAAAAACTGTTTTTT.

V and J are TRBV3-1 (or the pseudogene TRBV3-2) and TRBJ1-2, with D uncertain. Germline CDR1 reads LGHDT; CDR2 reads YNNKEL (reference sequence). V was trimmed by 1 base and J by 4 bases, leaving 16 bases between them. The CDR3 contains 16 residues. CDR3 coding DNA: TGTGCCAGCAGCCAAGGTATTTCCGAGGAGGGCTATGGCTACACCTTC. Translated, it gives CASSQGISEEGYGYTF.

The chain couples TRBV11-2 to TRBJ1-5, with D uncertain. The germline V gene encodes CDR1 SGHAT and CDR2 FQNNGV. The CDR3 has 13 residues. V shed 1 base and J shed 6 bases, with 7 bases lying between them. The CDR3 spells CASSLGVGQPQHF. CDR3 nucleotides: TGTGCCAGCAGCTTAGGGGTTGGTCAGCCCCAGCATTTT.

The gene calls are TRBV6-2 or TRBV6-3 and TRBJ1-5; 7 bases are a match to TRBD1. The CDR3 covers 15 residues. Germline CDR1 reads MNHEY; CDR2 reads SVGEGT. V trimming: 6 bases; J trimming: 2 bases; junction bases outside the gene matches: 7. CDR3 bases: TGTGCCAGCAGCCCGAGACAGGGAGGCAATCAGCCCCAGCATTTT. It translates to CASSPRQGGNQPQHF.

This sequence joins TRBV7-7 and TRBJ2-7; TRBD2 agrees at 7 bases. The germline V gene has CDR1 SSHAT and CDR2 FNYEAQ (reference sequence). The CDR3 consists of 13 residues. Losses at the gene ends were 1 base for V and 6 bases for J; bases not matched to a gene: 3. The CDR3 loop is CASSLGGRGEQYF. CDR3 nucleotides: TGTGCCAGCAGCTTAGGAGGGAGGGGCGAGCAGTACTTC.

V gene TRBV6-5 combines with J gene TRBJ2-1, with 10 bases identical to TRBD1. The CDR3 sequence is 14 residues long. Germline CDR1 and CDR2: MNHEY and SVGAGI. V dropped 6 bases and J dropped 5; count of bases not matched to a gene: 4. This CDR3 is CASRDRGINNEQFF. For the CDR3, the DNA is TGTGCCAGCAGGGACAGGGGGATCAACAATGAGCAGTTCTTC.

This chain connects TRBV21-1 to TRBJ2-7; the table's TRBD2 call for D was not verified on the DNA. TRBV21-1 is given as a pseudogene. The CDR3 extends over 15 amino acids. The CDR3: CASSKGGELPYEQYF. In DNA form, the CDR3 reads TGTGCCAGCAGCAAAGGCGGCGAACTGCCCTACGAGCAGTACTTC.

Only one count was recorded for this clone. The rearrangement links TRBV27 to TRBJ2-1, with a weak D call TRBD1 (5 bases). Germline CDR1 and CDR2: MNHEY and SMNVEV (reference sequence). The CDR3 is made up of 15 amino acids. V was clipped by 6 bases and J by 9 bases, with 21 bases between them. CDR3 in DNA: TGTGCCAGCAGCCCGCTCGACAGACTTCGAGGTGAGCAGTTCTTC. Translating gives CASSPLDRLRGEQFF.

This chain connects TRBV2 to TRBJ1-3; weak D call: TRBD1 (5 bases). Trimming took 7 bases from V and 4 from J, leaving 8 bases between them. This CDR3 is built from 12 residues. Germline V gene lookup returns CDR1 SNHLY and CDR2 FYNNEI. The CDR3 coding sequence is TGTGCCAGCAACGGGGGGGGAAACACCATATATTTT. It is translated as CASNGGGNTIYF.

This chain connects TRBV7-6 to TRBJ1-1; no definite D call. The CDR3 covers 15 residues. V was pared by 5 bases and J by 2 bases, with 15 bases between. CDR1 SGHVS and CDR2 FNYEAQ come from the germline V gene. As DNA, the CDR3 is TGTGCCAGCAGCGCGAGCCGGACGGCCAACACTGAAGCTTTCTTT. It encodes CASSASRTANTEAFF.

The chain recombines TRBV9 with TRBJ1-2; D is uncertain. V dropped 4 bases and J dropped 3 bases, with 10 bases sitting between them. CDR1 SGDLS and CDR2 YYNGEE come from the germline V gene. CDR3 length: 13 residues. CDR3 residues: CASSPSGDYGYTF. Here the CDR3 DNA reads TGTGCCAGCAGCCCTTCCGGGGACTATGGCTACACCTTC.

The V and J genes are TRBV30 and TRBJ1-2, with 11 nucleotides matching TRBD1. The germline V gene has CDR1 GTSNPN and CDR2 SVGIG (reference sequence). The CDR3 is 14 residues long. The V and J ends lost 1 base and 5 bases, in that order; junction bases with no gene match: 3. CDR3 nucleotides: TGTGCCTGGAGTGAGGACAGGGGGCCGTATGGCTACACCTTC. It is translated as CAWSEDRGPYGYTF.